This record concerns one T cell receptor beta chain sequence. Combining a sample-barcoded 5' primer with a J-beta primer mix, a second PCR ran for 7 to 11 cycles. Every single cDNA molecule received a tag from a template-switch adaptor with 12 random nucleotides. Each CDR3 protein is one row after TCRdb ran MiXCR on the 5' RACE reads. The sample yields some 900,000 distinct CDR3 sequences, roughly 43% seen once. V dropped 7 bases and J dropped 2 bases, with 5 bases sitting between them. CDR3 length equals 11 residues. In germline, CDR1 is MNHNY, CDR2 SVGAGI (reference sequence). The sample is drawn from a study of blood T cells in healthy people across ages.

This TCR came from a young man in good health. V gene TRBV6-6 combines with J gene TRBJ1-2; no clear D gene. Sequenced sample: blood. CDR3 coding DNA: TGTGCCAGCAACGGGAACTATGGCTACACCTTC. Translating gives CASNGNYGYTF.